The clone carrying this TCR beta chain was found many times. Its antigen is undetermined. Patients were all untreated before their thyroid surgery. Per the original data handling: It was from CDR3 differences across clinicopathological groups that a distant-metastasis classifier for papillary thyroid cancer was built. TCRdb re-called the PCR reads with MiXCR. The V and J calls here are based on TCRdb, not the publication. In the table there are 35,000 to 50,000 clones, less than 5% of which are singletons. The source of the sample is a study of metastatic and nonmetastatic thyroid tumors. Study information: Across blood and tumor or nodule tissue, repertoires from malignant and benign thyroid patients were compared with one another.

Study-level points and caveats: For both blood and tumor, malignant thyroid tumors reportedly showed significantly higher TCR beta diversity than benign nodules did.

CDR3 length: 16 amino acids. CDR1 and CDR2 (germline): SGHRS, YFSETQ. Germline trimming cut 3 bases from V and 3 bases from J; bases unmatched to any gene: 6. The source of this sequence is a female donor with papillary thyroid cancer or a benign thyroid nodule (not recorded which). Some clones in this sample may be carry-over from other donors' samples. Sequencing used blood. The rearrangement uses TRBV5-1 and TRBJ2-3; 11 positions agree with TRBD2. The CDR3 nucleotides read TGCGCCAGCAGCTCCCGAACTAGCGGGAGAACAGATACGCAGTATTTT. It specifies CASSSRTSGRTDTQYF.